This T cell receptor (beta chain) was retrieved from a study of T-cell reconstitution after alpha-beta-depleted transplantation in children. Study results and caveats: Hyperexpanded clones declined; after one year, newly produced T cells mostly supplied diversity. It was reported that alpha-beta T cells came from several hundred expanded graft clones (about two months after transplant). Some patients' high day-60 TCRbeta diversity was traced to surviving recipient T cells and thymic progenitors.

The library targeted TCRbeta and was prepared with unique molecular identifiers. TCRdb redid the calling of the PCR reads with MiXCR, one entry per CDR3 protein. The repertoire consists of roughly 250,000 distinct CDR3 sequences, with 8.2% occurring once and the leading ten covering 6.3%. This clonotype occurred many times. Its matching antigen is unknown. The V end was cut by 0 bases, the J end by 8 bases, with 14 bases between. This CDR3 contains 15 residues. Germline V gives CDR1 SGDLS, CDR2 YYNGEE. The chain is built from TRBV9 and TRBJ1-4, with D unresolved. Source: PBMCs, mostly from graft donor cells, taken 180 days after TCRalphabeta/CD19-depleted stem cell transplant. This clonotype originated in a male patient younger than 18 who had a stem cell transplant for acute lymphoblastic leukemia, so the T cells may come from the graft donor. CDR3 coding DNA: TGTGCCAGCAGCGTAGGCTTTACTCTGATAGAAAAACTGTTTTTT. The encoded protein is CASSVGFTLIEKLFF. Full variable domain (rest looked up from reference TRBV9 and TRBJ1-4): DSGVTQTPKHLITATGQRVTLRCSPRSGDLSVYWYQQSLDQGLQFLIQYYNGEERAKGNILERFSAQQFPDLHSELNLSSLELGDSALYFCASSVGFTLIEKLFFGSGTQLSVL.